This T cell receptor (beta chain) originates from a study of identical twins. Study observations and caveats: Surplus twin overlap in beta out-of-frame sequences was less pronounced. Out-of-frame TCR alpha sharing observed in monozygotic twins exceeded model estimates. Within cord blood, abundant beta clonotypes carried fewer insertions, but memory repertoires showed no such trend.

V trimming: 7 bases; J trimming: 2 bases; junction bases outside the gene matches: 7. This CDR3 region has 14 residues. This clonotype was detected many times. Its target is not known. TCRdb fed the 5' RACE reads into MiXCR, producing one record per CDR3 protein. The sample holds just under 650,000 distinct CDR3 sequences; 7% to 7.5% are singletons and the top ten take around 1.6%. The donor group consisted entirely of healthy Caucasians. These data were also filed under a second study, of yellow fever vaccine responses in identical twins.

This receptor was obtained from a young woman in good health. The rearrangement links TRBV12-3 or TRBV12-4 to TRBJ1-2; 7 nucleotides match TRBD1. The specimen sequenced was PBMCs. CDR3 coding DNA: TGTGCCAGCACCACCCTAGGGGGCAACTATGGCTACACCTTC. This sequence encodes CASTTLGGNYGYTF.